This TCR beta chain was observed in a study of cytomegalovirus exposure and HLA in healthy donors. Study-level results: Reportedly, TCR beta sequences accurately predicted HLA-A and HLA-B alleles in most subjects. In a later analysis, V- and J-gene trimming of beta chains associated with a DCLRE1C missense variant, replicated independently.

Germline values: CDR1 KGHSH, CDR2 LQKENI. CDR3 length: 15 residues. The V and J ends lost 2 bases and 1 base respectively, with 9 bases between them. Both 60 Vbeta primers and 13 Jbeta primers went into the PCR. Profiling relied on immunoSEQ multiplex PCR, and the TCRdb table lists in-frame clones only, not all of them. Counted here are 130,000 to 150,000 clones, roughly 80% occurring once; the ten biggest clones make up over 2%. Turning to this clone: As yet, its antigen is unknown.

The TCR was taken from a boy aged 2 to 10 in good health and CMV-seronegative. The V gene is TRBV18, the J gene TRBJ1-5; perhaps TRBD1 as D (6 bases). Source material: PBMCs. CDR3 in amino acids: CASSPNQGSNQPQHF. Here the CDR3 DNA reads TGTGCCAGCTCACCAAACCAGGGGAGCAATCAGCCCCAGCATTTT.